The following is a TCR beta chain sequence with its context. This table comes from immunoSEQ multiplex PCR, and its TCRdb copy is limited to in-frame clones, with some not included. The sample contains about 170,000 clones, approximately 80% of which appear only once. Recovery meant two consecutive negative NP/OP PCR tests, professional clearance, or resolved symptoms. Germline CDR1 reads SGDLS; CDR2 reads YYNGEE. This CDR3 spans 16 amino acids. V dropped 10 bases and J dropped 2 bases, with 24 bases sitting between them. These data originate in a study of blood T cell repertoires in COVID-19. V is TRBV9 and J is TRBJ1-1; D perhaps matches TRBD1 (6 bases). Sequencing was carried out using PBMCs or T cells enriched from blood (not recorded which). This receptor was obtained from a man between 50 and 59 years old who had recovered from COVID-19. CDR3 in amino acids: CALTSGGGQTNTEAFF. The DNA for the CDR3 is TGTGCCCTAACCAGTGGGGGGGGGCAGACCAACACTGAAGCTTTCTTT.